One sample yielded the 11 T cell receptor beta chains listed below, sequenced in a study of CD8+ T cells in alopecia areata. Extracted RNA was reverse transcribed, and the resulting cDNA served as sequencing template. Libraries were prepared by immunoSEQ multiplex PCR; TCRdb keeps only in-frame clonotypes and omits some of them. In the table there are under 300,000 clones, under 80% of which are singletons. Specimen: CD4+ T cells sorted from blood, collected at week 0. These receptors originate from a human donor with alopecia areata.

This sequence joins TRBV30 and TRBJ1-6; D call uncertain. The V gene lost 5 bases and the J gene lost 13 bases, with 18 bases spanning the gap. Germline V gene data show CDR1 as GTSNPN and CDR2 as SVGIG (reference sequence). The CDR3 loop spans 13 amino acids. The CDR3 sequence is CAWGPGSQSPLHF. The CDR3 DNA reads as TGTGCCTGGGGACCCGGGTCCCAATCCCCCCTCCACTTT.

This clone turned up a few times. The CDR3 DNA sequence: TGCAGCGCCCTTGGGACTAGGGTTTACAATGAGCAGTTCTTC. As protein: CSALGTRVYNEQFF. The chain is built from TRBV29-1 and TRBJ2-1; TRBD2 aligns across 8 bases. The CDR3 is 14 amino acids. V dropped 7 bases and J dropped 4; count of bases not matched to a gene: 9. The germline CDR1 and CDR2 sequences are SQVTM and ANQGSEA.

The chain uses TRBV7-2 and TRBJ2-5; 8 bases line up with TRBD2. Germline V lookup: CDR1 SGHTA, CDR2 FQGNSA. This CDR3 spans 16 amino acids. Trimming at V came to 5 bases and at J to 1 base, leaving 9 bases not matched to a gene. Here the CDR3 reads CASSPGGRGAQETQYF. The CDR3 nucleotides read TGTGCCAGCAGCCCTGGGGGGCGGGGGGCCCAAGAGACCCAGTACTTC.

This clone was seen a handful of times. The chain combines TRBV29-1 with TRBJ1-2; 12 nucleotides agree with TRBD1. Germline V gives CDR1 SQVTM, CDR2 ANQGSEA. This CDR3 has 12 amino acids. V lost 7 bases, J lost 6 bases, and 3 bases stayed unmatched. CDR3 in amino acids: CSAGQGANGYTF. In DNA, the CDR3 is TGCAGCGCGGGACAGGGGGCCAATGGCTACACCTTC.

The chain joins TRBV29-1 to TRBJ2-1; D is perhaps TRBD1 (6 bases). V shed 6 bases and J shed 4 bases, with 28 bases lying between them. Germline V lookup: CDR1 SQVTM, CDR2 ANQGSEA. The CDR3 is made up of 18 amino acids. CDR3 sequence: CSVQITVPGQSWYNEQFF. CDR3 nucleotides: TGCAGCGTCCAAATAACCGTCCCGGGACAATCGTGGTACAATGAGCAGTTCTTC.

V is TRBV2 and J is TRBJ1-2; D call uncertain. V lost 6 bases and J 8 bases, leaving 22 bases between the germline ends. CDR1 and CDR2 (germline): SNHLY, FYNNEI. This CDR3 spans 15 amino acids. CDR3: CASRFPVGVRGGYTF. CDR3 coding DNA: TGTGCCAGCAGGTTCCCAGTTGGAGTGAGAGGAGGCTACACCTTC.

V and J are TRBV27 and TRBJ1-5; TRBD1 matches at 7 bases. Germline lookup yields CDR1 MNHEY and CDR2 SMNVEV (reference sequence). This CDR3 region has 13 residues. V lost 4 bases, J lost 6 bases, and 3 bases stayed unmatched. CDR3 sequence: CASSYRGRQPQHF. The CDR3 nucleotides read TGTGCCAGCAGTTACAGGGGCCGTCAGCCCCAGCATTTT.

The rearrangement joins TRBV2 to TRBJ2-2; D is unresolved. CDR1 SNHLY and CDR2 FYNNEI come from the germline V gene. This CDR3 is built from 14 residues. V lost 1 base and J 3 bases, leaving 6 bases between the germline ends. CDR3: CASSEVRYTGELFF. In DNA form, the CDR3 reads TGTGCCAGCAGTGAAGTGAGGTACACCGGGGAGCTGTTTTTT.

J is TRBJ2-7 and V is TRBV7-9; no clear D. The CDR3 totals 13 residues. The germline V gene has CDR1 SEHNR and CDR2 FQNEAQ (reference sequence). V lost 6 bases, J lost 2 bases, and 11 bases lay in between. CDR3: CASSPPNPYEQYF. DNA of the CDR3: TGTGCCAGCAGTCCCCCGAACCCCTACGAGCAGTACTTC.

The genes are TRBV18 and TRBJ1-2, with D unresolved. This CDR3 comprises 12 residues. V was clipped by 2 bases and J by 5 bases, with 6 bases between them. Germline V gene lookup returns CDR1 KGHSH and CDR2 LQKENI. DNA of the CDR3: TGTGCCAGCTCACCAGACACTTATGGCTACACCTTC. Translated: CASSPDTYGYTF.

The chain combines TRBV5-4 with TRBJ1-6; D is ambiguous. CDR1 and CDR2 (germline): SGHNT, YYREEE (reference sequence). The V and J ends lost 4 bases and 0 bases respectively, with 14 bases between them. This CDR3 has 17 residues. In DNA, the CDR3 is TGTGCCAGCAGCCCCGCCGGTGGGAGCTCCTATAATTCACCCCTCCACTTT. Its translation is CASSPAGGSSYNSPLHF.